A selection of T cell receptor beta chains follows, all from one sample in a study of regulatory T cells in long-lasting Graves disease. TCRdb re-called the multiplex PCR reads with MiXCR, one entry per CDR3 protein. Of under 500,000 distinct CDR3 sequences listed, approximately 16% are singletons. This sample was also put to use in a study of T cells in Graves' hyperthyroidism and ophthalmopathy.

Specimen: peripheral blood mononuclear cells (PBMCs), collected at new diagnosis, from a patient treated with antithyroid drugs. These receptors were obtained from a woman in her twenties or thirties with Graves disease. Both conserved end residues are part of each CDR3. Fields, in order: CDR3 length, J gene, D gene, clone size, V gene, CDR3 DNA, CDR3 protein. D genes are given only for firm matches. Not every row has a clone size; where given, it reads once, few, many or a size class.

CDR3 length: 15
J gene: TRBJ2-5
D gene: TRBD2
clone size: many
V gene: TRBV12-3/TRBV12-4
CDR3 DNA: TGTGCCAGCAACCGACTAGCGAAAGGACCAGAGACCCAGTACTTC
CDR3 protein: CASNRLAKGPETQYF

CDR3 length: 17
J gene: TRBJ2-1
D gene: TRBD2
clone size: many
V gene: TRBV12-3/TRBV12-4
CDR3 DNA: TGTGCCAGCAGTTTTGCGTTTACCGGACTAGCGGCAAATGAGCAGTTCTTC
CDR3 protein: CASSFAFTGLAANEQFF

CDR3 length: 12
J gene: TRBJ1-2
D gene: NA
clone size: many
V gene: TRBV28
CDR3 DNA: TGTGCCAGCCAACCCCAGGGTAGGAACTACACCTTC
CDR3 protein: CASQPQGRNYTF

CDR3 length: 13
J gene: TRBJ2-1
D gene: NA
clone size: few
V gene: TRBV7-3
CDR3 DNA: TGTGCCAGCAGCCCCCCAGAATACAATGAGCAGTTCTTC
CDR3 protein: CASSPPEYNEQFF

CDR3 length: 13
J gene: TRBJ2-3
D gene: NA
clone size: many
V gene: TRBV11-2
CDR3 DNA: TGTGCCAGCAGCTTAGGACTAGCAGATACGCAGTATTTT
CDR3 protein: CASSLGLADTQYF

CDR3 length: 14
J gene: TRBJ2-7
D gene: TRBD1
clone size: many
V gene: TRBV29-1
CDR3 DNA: TGCAGCGTCAGGGGGACAGGGGGCTTTAACGAGCAGTACTTC
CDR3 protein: CSVRGTGGFNEQYF

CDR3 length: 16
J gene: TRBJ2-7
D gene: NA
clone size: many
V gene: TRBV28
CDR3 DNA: TGTGCCAGCAGTCCGCCGGGACCGACGAGCTCCTACGAGCAGTACTTC
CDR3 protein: CASSPPGPTSSYEQYF

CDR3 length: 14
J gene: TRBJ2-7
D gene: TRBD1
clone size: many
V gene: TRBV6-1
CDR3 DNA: TGTGCCAGCGATCCGGGACAGGGGAAATACGAGCAGTACTTC
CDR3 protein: CASDPGQGKYEQYF

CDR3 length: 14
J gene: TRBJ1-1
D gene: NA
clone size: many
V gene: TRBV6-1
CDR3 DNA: TGTGCCAGCAGTGAAACCACTAAGAACACTGAAGCTTTCTTT
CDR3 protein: CASSETTKNTEAFF

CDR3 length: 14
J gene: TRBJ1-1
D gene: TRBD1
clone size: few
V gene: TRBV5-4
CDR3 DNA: TGTGCCAGCAGCCCGACGACAGGGTGGACTGAAGCTTTCTTT
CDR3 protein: CASSPTTGWTEAFF

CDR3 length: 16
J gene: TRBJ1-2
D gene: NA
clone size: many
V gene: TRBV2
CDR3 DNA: TGTGCCAGCAGCCGGCCGAGAGGCAATCCACTGGATGGCTACACCTTC
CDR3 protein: CASSRPRGNPLDGYTF

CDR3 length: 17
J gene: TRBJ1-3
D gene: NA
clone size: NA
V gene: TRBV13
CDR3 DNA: TGTGCCAGCAGCTTGGGGACACCCCGAGAGACTGGAAACACCATATATTTT
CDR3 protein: CASSLGTPRETGNTIYF

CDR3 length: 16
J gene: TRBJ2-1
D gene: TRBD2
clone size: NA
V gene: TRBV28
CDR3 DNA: TGTGCCAGCAGCTCCTTAGCGGGCCCTTATTACAATGAGCAGTTCTTC
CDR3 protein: CASSSLAGPYYNEQFF

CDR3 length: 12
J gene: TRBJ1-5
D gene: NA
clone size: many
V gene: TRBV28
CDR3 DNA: TGTGCCAGCATCTCGACAGTTCAGCCCCAGCATTTT
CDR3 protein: CASISTVQPQHF

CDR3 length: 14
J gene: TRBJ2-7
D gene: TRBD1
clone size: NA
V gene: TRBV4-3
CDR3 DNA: TGCGCCAGCAGCCAAGGGACAGGGACCTACGAGCAGTACTTC
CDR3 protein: CASSQGTGTYEQYF

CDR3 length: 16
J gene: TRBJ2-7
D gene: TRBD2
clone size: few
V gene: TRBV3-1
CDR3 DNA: TGTGCCAGCAGCCCCTCGCTAGCGGGAGGGACCTACGAGCAGTACTTC
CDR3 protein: CASSPSLAGGTYEQYF